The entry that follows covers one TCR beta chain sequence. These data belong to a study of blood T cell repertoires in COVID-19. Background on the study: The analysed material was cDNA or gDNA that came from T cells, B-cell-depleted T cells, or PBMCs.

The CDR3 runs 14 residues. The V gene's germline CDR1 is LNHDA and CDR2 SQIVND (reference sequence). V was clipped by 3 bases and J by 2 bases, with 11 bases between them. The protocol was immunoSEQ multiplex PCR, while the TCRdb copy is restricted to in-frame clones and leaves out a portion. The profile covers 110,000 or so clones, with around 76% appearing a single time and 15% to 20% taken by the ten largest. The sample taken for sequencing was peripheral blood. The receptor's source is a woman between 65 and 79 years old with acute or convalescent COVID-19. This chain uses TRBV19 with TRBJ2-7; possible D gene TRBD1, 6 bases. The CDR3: CASSMTGVPYEQYF. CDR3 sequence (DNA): TGTGCCAGTAGTATGACAGGTGTGCCCTACGAGCAGTACTTC.